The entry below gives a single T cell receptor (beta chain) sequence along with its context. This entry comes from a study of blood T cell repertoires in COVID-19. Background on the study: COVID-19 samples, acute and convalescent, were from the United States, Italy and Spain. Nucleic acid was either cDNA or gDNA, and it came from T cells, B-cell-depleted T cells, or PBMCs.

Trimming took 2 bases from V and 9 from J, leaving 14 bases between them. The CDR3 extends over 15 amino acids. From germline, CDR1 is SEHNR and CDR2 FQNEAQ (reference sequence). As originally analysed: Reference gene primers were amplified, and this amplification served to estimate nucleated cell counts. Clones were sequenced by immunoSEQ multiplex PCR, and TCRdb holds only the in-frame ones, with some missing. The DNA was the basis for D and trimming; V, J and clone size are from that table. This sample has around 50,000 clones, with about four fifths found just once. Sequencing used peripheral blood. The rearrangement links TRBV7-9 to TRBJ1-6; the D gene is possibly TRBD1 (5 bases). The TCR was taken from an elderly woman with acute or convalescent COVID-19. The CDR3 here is CASSLLDSGGSPLHF. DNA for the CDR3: TGTGCCAGCAGCTTACTGGATTCCGGGGGTTCACCCCTCCACTTT.